These 26 T cell receptor beta chains originate from one sample sequenced in a study of shared clonotypes between healthy human individuals. Some clones are missing from TCRdb's copy, which holds only in-frame ones; the method was immunoSEQ multiplex PCR. The repertoire holds about 2.3 million clones, with 92% as singletons. Input material: naive CD4+ T cells from PBMCs. Subset noted: CD45RA+ positively selected. Receptors originate from a young man in good health. Some clones in this sample may be carry-over from other donors' samples.

V usage is TRBV28 and J usage is TRBJ1-3, with D perhaps matching TRBD1 (6 bases). CDR1 is MDHEN, CDR2 SYDVKM, per germline. V dropped 6 bases and J dropped 0 bases, with 12 bases sitting between them. The CDR3 contains 15 residues. The CDR3 is CASSPPRGSGNTIYF. CDR3 DNA sequence: TGTGCCAGCAGCCCCCCCAGGGGCTCTGGAAACACCATATATTTT.

About this clone: The same CDR3 is also encoded by other DNA sequences in this sample. This chain uses TRBV28 with TRBJ1-2, with 11 positions matching TRBD1. Germline loops: CDR1 MDHEN, CDR2 SYDVKM. The CDR3 loop spans 14 amino acids. Trimming cost V 4 bases and J 4 bases; bases outside gene matches: 2. CDR3 protein: CASSSGTGGYGYTF. In DNA, the CDR3 is TGTGCCAGCAGTTCCGGGACAGGGGGCTATGGCTACACCTTC.

The chain couples TRBV29-1 to TRBJ2-5, with 11 bases lining up with TRBD2. V lost 6 bases, J lost 7 bases, and 10 bases stayed unmatched. Germline CDR1 SQVTM, CDR2 ANQGSEA. The CDR3 contains 14 residues. CDR3 in DNA: TGCAGCGTAAAAGGACTAGCGGGTCCTGGGACCCAGTACTTC. Translation: CSVKGLAGPGTQYF.

V and J are TRBV28 and TRBJ2-7, with 9 bases fitting TRBD1. CDR1 MDHEN and CDR2 SYDVKM come from the germline V gene. This CDR3 is 14 amino acids long. The junction had 5 bases not matched to a gene; V was cut back by 6 bases and J by 2 bases. The CDR3 sequence is CASRGQGRTYEQYF. CDR3 nucleotide sequence: TGTGCCAGCAGGGGACAGGGCCGCACCTACGAGCAGTACTTC.

CDR3 region: CASSLGQGPGETQYF. The CDR3 DNA reads as TGCGCCAGCAGCTTAGGACAGGGGCCAGGTGAGACCCAGTACTTC. The V and J genes are TRBV5-1 and TRBJ2-5, with TRBD1 matching over 9 bases. This CDR3 spans 15 amino acids. Per germline, CDR1 SGHRS and CDR2 YFSETQ. With V trimmed by 2 bases and J by 5 bases, 7 bases remained unmatched.

The chain couples TRBV28 to TRBJ1-5; D is unresolved. CDR3 length: 16 residues. The germline V gene encodes CDR1 MDHEN and CDR2 SYDVKM. Trimming left V 8 bases short and J 5 bases short, with 22 bases between. The CDR3 here is CASLGSYAAGDQPQHF. CDR3 nucleotides: TGTGCCAGCCTTGGTTCCTATGCGGCTGGAGATCAGCCCCAGCATTTT. Drawing the rest from reference TRBV28 and TRBJ1-5, the complete variable domain is DVKVTQSSRYLVKRTGEKVFLECVQDMDHENMFWYRQDPGLGLRLIYFSYDVKMKEKGDIPEGYSVSREKKERFSLILESASTNQTSMYLCASLGSYAAGDQPQHFGDGTRLSIL.

This clone has a handful of counts. CDR3 region: CASSLIYYGYTF. The CDR3, as DNA: TGTGCCAGCAGCTTGATTTACTATGGCTACACCTTC. V usage is TRBV5-5 and J usage is TRBJ1-2; D is undetermined. V dropped 1 base and J dropped 3 bases, with 4 bases sitting between them. The CDR3 covers 12 residues. Per the germline V gene, CDR1 is SGHKS and CDR2 is YYEKEE (reference sequence).

The CDR3 DNA reads as TGTGCCAGCAGTTACGGGGGGACAGTGGGAAACACCATATATTTT. Protein sequence: CASSYGGTVGNTIYF. The chain has TRBV6-6 and TRBJ1-3, with TRBD1 identical over 7 bases. The V segment lost 2 bases and the J segment 4 bases; nucleotides outside the gene matches: 5. The CDR3 runs to 15 residues. The germline CDR1 and CDR2 sequences are MNHNY and SVGAGI (reference sequence).

The genes are TRBV6-1 and TRBJ2-7; 10 bases agree with TRBD2. J was trimmed by 1 base and V by 4 bases; bases with no gene match: 7. The CDR3 runs 16 residues. Germline-derived CDR1 and CDR2 are MNHNS and SASEGT. CDR3 region: CASSVLAGAQSYEQYF. The DNA of the CDR3 is TGTGCCAGCAGTGTCCTAGCGGGAGCTCAGTCCTACGAGCAGTACTTC.

The chain has TRBV10-1 and TRBJ1-1; D unresolved. The germline V gene encodes CDR1 WNHNN and CDR2 SYGVQD (reference sequence). Deletions cut 3 bases from V and 4 bases from J, with 9 bases between. This CDR3 region has 13 residues. CDR3 residues: CASSDSVRTEAFF. The CDR3 nucleotides read TGCGCCAGCAGTGATTCAGTTCGCACTGAAGCTTTCTTT.

The rearrangement uses TRBV11-2 and TRBJ2-7; 8 bases are a match to TRBD2. The CDR3 is 15 amino acids. V dropped 5 bases and J dropped 2; count of bases not matched to a gene: 8. Per the germline V gene, CDR1 is SGHAT and CDR2 is FQNNGV. CDR3 nucleotides: TGTGCCAGCAGCCAGAATGCGGGAGGAGCCTACGAGCAGTACTTC. Translating it yields CASSQNAGGAYEQYF.

The J gene is TRBJ2-1, the V gene TRBV9; 11 bases agree with TRBD2. This CDR3 has 21 amino acids. The V and J ends lost 3 bases and 5 bases, in that order; junction bases with no gene match: 22. Germline-derived CDR1 and CDR2 are SGDLS and YYNGEE. In nucleotides, the CDR3 is TGTGCCAGCAGCGCGGTTCTTGGTGGGGTTAGCGGGAGGGCCCGGGACAATGAGCAGTTCTTC. It encodes CASSAVLGGVSGRARDNEQFF. Drawing the rest from reference TRBV9 and TRBJ2-1, the complete variable domain is DSGVTQTPKHLITATGQRVTLRCSPRSGDLSVYWYQQSLDQGLQFLIQYYNGEERAKGNILERFSAQQFPDLHSELNLSSLELGDSALYFCASSAVLGGVSGRARDNEQFFGPGTRLTVL.

The chain has TRBV5-5 and TRBJ1-3; no firm D call. The CDR3 is 14 residues long. CDR1 and CDR2 (germline): SGHKS, YYEKEE (reference sequence). V was clipped by 1 base and J by 0 bases, with 5 bases between them. The CDR3 region is CASSLQYSGNTIYF. CDR3 DNA sequence: TGTGCCAGCAGCTTGCAGTACTCTGGAAACACCATATATTTT.

The chain joins TRBV6-1 to TRBJ2-3; TRBD2 is a possible D gene (6 bases). This CDR3 spans 15 amino acids. V was trimmed by 7 bases and J by 5 bases, leaving 19 bases between them. Germline CDR1 MNHNS, CDR2 SASEGT. CDR3 nucleotides: TGTGCCAGCAAAGTAATCAGGGAGGTTGAAGATACGCAGTATTTT. Protein product: CASKVIREVEDTQYF.

The chain couples TRBV28 to TRBJ2-7; D may be TRBD1 or TRBD2 (7 bases each). The CDR3 sequence is 16 residues long. The germline V gene encodes CDR1 MDHEN and CDR2 SYDVKM. Trimming took off 7 bases at V and 4 bases at J, with 23 bases between the two ends. The CDR3 spells CASTSTGEGGSYEQYF. In DNA form, the CDR3 reads TGTGCCAGCACCTCAACAGGGGAGGGGGGCTCATACGAGCAGTACTTC.

Regarding this clone: The same CDR3 also results from other DNA sequences found in this sample. The chain is built from TRBV5-1 and TRBJ2-3; D remains ambiguous. In germline, CDR1 is SGHRS, CDR2 YFSETQ. Trimming left V 0 bases short and J 0 bases short, with 8 bases between. The CDR3 consists of 15 residues. In DNA form, the CDR3 reads TGCGCCAGCAGCTTGGTGGGCGGAAGCACAGATACGCAGTATTTT. Its protein is CASSLVGGSTDTQYF.

On this clone: At one end, the junction sequence differs from germline, possibly due to a read error. CDR3: CASNDSYNEQFF. The CDR3 bases are TGTGCCAGCAATGACAGTTACAATGAGCAGTTCTTC. The rearrangement joins TRBV6-4 to TRBJ2-1; a weak D match, TRBD1 (5 bases). This CDR3 is 12 amino acids long. Germline CDR1 reads MRHNA; CDR2 reads SNTAGT.

The chain links TRBV29-1 to TRBJ1-1; D is uncertain. Germline V gives CDR1 SQVTM, CDR2 ANQGSEA. The CDR3 covers 14 residues. V was cut by 5 bases and J by 1 base, with 14 bases left in between. CDR3: CSVSPRLGNTEAFF. The CDR3 nucleotides read TGCAGCGTTTCCCCCCGACTAGGGAACACTGAAGCTTTCTTT. Combining the CDR3 with reference TRBV29-1 and TRBJ1-1 gives the whole variable domain SAVISQKPSRDICQRGTSLTIQCQVDSQVTMMFWYRQQPGQSLTLIATANQGSEATYESGFVIDKFPISRPNLTFSTLTVSNMSPEDSSIYLCSVSPRLGNTEAFFGQGTRLTVV.

The rearrangement uses TRBV5-1 and TRBJ2-1; 11 positions agree with TRBD1. Unmatched junction bases numbered 4, after V lost 5 bases and J lost 6 bases. The CDR3 is 14 amino acids. CDR1 is SGHRS, CDR2 YFSETQ, per germline. As DNA, the CDR3 is TGCGCCAGCAGATTAGGACAGGGGGCCAATGAGCAGTTCTTC. Its translation is CASRLGQGANEQFF.

This chain uses TRBV19 with TRBJ1-5; a possible D gene is TRBD1 (5 bases). Per the germline V gene, CDR1 is LNHDA and CDR2 is SQIVND (reference sequence). The V gene lost 1 base and the J gene lost 7 bases, with 11 bases spanning the gap. The CDR3 runs 14 residues. CDR3 residues: CASSIAGPNQPQHF. CDR3 sequence (DNA): TGTGCCAGTAGTATAGCAGGGCCCAACCAGCCCCAGCATTTT.

The rearrangement uses TRBV28 and TRBJ2-5; TRBD2 agrees at 14 bases. Trimming removed 11 bases from V and 3 bases from J; junction bases left unmatched: 8. This CDR3 spans 15 amino acids. The germline gives CDR1 MDHEN, CDR2 SYDVKM. Written as DNA, the CDR3 is TGTGCCGAGGCAGCGGGACTAGCGGGAGAAGAGACCCAGTACTTC. It translates to CAEAAGLAGEETQYF.

This chain links TRBV10-3 with TRBJ2-3; 7 bases are shared with TRBD1. Trimming took 6 bases from V and 3 from J; bases not matched to a gene: 9. The CDR3 covers 15 residues. The germline V gene has CDR1 ENHRY and CDR2 SYGVKD. CDR3 loop: CAIRNRDRGTDTQYF. The CDR3 DNA sequence: TGTGCCATCAGGAACCGGGACAGAGGGACAGATACGCAGTATTTT.

The chain recombines TRBV11-2 with TRBJ2-1; TRBD2 is a possible D gene (5 bases). Germline assignment: CDR1 SGHAT and CDR2 FQNNGV. The germline V and J ends were trimmed by 5 bases and 5 bases, with 19 bases remaining between them. The CDR3 is made up of 16 amino acids. In DNA, the CDR3 is TGTGCCAGCAGCAGTTCAGCGGAGAGGGCCAACAATGAGCAGTTCTTC. Amino acid sequence: CASSSSAERANNEQFF.

V is TRBV5-1 and J is TRBJ2-3; D gene uncertain. The ends were cut back, 3 bases at V and 4 bases at J, with 6 bases in the middle. CDR1 SGHRS and CDR2 YFSETQ come from the germline V gene. The CDR3 sequence is 12 residues long. The CDR3 region has the DNA TGCGCCAGCAGCTCCGGCCCAGATACGCAGTATTTT. It is translated as CASSSGPDTQYF.

With respect to this clone: Within the sample, other DNA sequences also encode this same CDR3. The genes are TRBV19 and TRBJ2-6; 10 nucleotides align to TRBD1. The length of the CDR3 is 15 residues. Per germline, CDR1 LNHDA and CDR2 SQIVND (reference sequence). J gave up 3 bases and V 8 bases, and 4 bases lay outside the gene matches. CDR3 loop: CASWDRGGGANVLTF. CDR3 coding DNA: TGTGCCAGTTGGGACAGGGGTGGTGGGGCCAACGTCCTGACTTTC.

The chain carries TRBV4-2 and TRBJ1-5; D is perhaps TRBD1 (5 bases). CDR1 is LGHNA, CDR2 YNFKEQ, per germline. The CDR3 contains 19 residues. Trimming took 4 bases from V and 0 from J, leaving 22 bases between them. As DNA, the CDR3 is TGTGCCAGCAGCCCCTCGAGTCGGGGGGGAATCAATAGCAATCAGCCCCAGCATTTT. Translating gives CASSPSSRGGINSNQPQHF.